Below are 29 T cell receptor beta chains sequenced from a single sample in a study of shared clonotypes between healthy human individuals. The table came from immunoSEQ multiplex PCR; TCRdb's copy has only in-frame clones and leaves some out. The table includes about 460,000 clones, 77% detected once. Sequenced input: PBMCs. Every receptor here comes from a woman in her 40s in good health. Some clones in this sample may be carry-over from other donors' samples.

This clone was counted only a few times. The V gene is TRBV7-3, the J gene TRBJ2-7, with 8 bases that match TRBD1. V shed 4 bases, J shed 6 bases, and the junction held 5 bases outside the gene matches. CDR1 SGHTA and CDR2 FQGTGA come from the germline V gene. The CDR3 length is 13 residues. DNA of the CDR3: TGTGCCAGCAGCTGGACAGGGCGTACCGAGCAGTACTTC. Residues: CASSWTGRTEQYF.

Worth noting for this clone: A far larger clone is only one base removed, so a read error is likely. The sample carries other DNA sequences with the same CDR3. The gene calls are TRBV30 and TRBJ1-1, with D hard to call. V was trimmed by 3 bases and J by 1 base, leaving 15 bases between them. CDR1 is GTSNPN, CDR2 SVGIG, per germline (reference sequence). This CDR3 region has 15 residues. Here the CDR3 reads CAWSLGQKKNTEAFF. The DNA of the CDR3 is TGTGCCTGGAGCCTTGGGCAGAAAAAGAACACTGAAGCTTTCTTT.

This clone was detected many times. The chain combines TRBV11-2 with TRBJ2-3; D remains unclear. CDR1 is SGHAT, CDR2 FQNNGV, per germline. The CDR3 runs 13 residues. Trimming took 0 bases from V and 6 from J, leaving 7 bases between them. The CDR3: CASSLERQDTQYF. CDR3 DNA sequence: TGTGCCAGCAGCTTAGAGCGGCAGGATACGCAGTATTTT.

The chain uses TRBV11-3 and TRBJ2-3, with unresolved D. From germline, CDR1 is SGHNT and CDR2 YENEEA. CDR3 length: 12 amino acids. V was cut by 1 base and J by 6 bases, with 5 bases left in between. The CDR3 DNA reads TGTGCCAGCAGCTTAGGGCGTGATACGCAGTATTTT. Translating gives CASSLGRDTQYF.

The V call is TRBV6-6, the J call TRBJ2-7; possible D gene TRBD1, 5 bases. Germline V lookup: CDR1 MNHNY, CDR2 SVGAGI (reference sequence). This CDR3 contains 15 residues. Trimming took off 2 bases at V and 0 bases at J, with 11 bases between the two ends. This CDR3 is CASSYPLQVSYEQYF. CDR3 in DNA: TGTGCCAGCAGTTACCCTTTACAGGTCTCCTACGAGCAGTACTTC.

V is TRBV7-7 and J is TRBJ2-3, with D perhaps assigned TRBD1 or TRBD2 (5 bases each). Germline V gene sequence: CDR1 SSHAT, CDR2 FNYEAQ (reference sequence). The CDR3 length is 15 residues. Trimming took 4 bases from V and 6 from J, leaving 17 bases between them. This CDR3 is CASSSGLSTRDTQYF. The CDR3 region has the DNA TGTGCCAGCAGCTCGGGGCTCTCCACCCGGGATACGCAGTATTTT.

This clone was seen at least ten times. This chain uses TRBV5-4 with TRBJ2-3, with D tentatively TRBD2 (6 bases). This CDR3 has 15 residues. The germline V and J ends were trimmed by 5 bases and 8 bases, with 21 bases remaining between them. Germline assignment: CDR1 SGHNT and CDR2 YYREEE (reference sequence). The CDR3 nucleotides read TGTGCCAGCAGTTCCGGGACTCGGGACTTTATTACGCAGTATTTT. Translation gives CASSSGTRDFITQYF.

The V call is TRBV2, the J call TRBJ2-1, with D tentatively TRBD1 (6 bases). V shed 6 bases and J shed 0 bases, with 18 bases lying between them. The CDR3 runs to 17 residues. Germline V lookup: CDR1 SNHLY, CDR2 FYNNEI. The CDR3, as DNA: TGTGCCAGCAGGGGATCAGGGGCCCCAAGCTCCTACAATGAGCAGTTCTTC. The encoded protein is CASRGSGAPSSYNEQFF.

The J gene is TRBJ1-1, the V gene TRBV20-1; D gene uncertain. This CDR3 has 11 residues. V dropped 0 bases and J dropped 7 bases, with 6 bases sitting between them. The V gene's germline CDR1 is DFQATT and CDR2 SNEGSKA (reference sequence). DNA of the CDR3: TGCAGTGCTAGAGATGAAGGTGAAGCTTTCTTT. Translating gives CSARDEGEAFF.

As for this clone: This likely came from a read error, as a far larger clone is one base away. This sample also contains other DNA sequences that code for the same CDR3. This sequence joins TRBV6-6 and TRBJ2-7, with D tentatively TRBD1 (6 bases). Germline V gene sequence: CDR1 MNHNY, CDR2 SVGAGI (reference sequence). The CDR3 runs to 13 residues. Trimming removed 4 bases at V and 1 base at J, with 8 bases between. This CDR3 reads CASSLTGSYEQYF. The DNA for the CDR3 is TGTGCCAGCAGTTTAACAGGGTCCTACGAGCAGTACTTC.

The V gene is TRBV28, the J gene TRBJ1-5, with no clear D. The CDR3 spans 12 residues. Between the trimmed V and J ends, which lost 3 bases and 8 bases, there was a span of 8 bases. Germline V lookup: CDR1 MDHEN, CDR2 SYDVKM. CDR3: CASSFFGKPQHF. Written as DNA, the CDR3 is TGTGCCAGCAGTTTTTTCGGGAAGCCCCAGCATTTT.

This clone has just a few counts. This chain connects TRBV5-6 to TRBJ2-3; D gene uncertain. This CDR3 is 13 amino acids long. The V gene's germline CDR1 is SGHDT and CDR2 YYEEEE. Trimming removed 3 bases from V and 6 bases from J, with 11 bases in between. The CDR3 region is CASSSGYSDTQYF. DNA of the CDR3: TGTGCCAGCAGCTCCGGGTATTCGGATACGCAGTATTTT.

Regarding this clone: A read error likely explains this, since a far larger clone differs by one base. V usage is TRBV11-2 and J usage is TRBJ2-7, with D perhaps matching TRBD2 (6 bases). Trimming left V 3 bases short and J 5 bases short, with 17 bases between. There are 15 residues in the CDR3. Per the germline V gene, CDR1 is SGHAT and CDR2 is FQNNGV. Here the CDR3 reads CASSFQTGTGNEQYF. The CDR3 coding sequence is TGTGCCAGCAGCTTTCAGACCGGGACTGGGAACGAGCAGTACTTC. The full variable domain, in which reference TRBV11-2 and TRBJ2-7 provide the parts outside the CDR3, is EAGVAQSPRYKIIEKRQSVAFWCNPISGHATLYWYQQILGQGPKLLIQFQNNGVVDDSQLPKDRFSAERLKGVDSTLKIQPAKLEDSAVYLCASSFQTGTGNEQYFGPGTRLTVT.

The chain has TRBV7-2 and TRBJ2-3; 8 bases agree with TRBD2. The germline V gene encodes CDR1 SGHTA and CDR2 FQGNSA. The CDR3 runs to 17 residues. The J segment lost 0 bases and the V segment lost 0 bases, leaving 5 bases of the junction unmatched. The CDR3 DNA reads TGTGCCAGCAGCTTAGCGCGCGGGGGGATTAGCACAGATACGCAGTATTTT. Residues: CASSLARGGISTDTQYF.

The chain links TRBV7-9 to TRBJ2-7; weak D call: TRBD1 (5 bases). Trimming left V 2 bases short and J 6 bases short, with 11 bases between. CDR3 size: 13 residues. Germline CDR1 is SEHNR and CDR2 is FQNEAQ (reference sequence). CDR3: CASSLLEDSEQYF. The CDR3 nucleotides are TGTGCCAGCAGCTTATTAGAAGACAGCGAGCAGTACTTC.

The CDR3 DNA is TGTGCCTGGAGTGTACGCTGGGTCACCGGGGAGCTGTTTTTT. Its protein product is CAWSVRWVTGELFF. The chain has TRBV30 and TRBJ2-2; D unresolved. There are 14 residues in the CDR3. Germline CDR1 and CDR2: GTSNPN and SVGIG (reference sequence). V was clipped by 0 bases and J by 4 bases, with 9 bases between them.

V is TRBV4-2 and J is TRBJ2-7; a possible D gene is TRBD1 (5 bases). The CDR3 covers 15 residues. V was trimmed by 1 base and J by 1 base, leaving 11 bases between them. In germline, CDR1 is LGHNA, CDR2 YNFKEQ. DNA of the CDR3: TGTGCCAGCAGCCAAGTTTCAGGGCCTTCCTACGAGCAGTACTTC. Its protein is CASSQVSGPSYEQYF.

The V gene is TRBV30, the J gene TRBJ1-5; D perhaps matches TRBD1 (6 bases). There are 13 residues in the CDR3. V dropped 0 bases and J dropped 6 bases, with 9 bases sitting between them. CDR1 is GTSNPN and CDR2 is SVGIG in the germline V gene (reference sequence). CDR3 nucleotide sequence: TGTGCCTGGAGTGTACAGGGAGGTCAGCCCCAGCATTTT. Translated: CAWSVQGGQPQHF.

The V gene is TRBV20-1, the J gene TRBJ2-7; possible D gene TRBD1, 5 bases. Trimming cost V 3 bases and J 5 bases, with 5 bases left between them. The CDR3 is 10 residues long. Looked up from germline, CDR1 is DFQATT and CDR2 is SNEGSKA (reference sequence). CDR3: CSARGHEQYF. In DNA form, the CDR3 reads TGCAGTGCTAGGGGGCACGAGCAGTACTTC.

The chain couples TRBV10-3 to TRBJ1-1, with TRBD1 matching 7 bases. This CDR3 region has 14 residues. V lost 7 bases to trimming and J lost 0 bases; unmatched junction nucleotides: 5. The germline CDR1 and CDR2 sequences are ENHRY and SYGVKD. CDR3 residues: CAITRDSMNTEAFF. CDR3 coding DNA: TGTGCCATCACCCGGGACAGTATGAACACTGAAGCTTTCTTT.

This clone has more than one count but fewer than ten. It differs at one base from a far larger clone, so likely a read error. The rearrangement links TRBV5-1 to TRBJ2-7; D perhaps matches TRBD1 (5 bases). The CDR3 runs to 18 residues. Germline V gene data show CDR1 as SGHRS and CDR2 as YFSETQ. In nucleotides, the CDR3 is TGCGCCAGCAGCTTGGCGTCAGGGCAGGATGCCAAGTCCTACAAGCAGTACTTC. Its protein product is CASSLASGQDAKSYKQYF. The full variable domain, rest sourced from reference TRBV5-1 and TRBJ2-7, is KAGVTQTPRYLIKTRGQQVTLSCSPISGHRSVSWYQQTPGQGLQFLFEYFSETQRNKGNFPGRFSGRQFSNSRSEMNVSTLELGDSALYLCASSLASGQDAKSYKQYFGPGTRLTVT.

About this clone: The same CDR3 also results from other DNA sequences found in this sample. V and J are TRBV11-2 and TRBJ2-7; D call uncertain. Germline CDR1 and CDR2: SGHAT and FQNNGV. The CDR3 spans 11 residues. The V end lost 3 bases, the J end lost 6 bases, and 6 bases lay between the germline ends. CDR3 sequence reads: CASSLGREQYF. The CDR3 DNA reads TGTGCCAGCAGCTTGGGCCGCGAGCAGTACTTC.

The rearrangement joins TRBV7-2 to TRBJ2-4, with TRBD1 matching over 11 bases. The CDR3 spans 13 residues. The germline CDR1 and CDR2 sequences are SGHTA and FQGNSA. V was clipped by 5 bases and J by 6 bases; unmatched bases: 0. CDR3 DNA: TGTGCCAGCAGCGGACAGGGGGCAAACATTCAGTACTTC. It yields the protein CASSGQGANIQYF. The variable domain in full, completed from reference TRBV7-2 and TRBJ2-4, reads GAGVSQSPSNKVTEKGKDVELRCDPISGHTALYWYRQSLGQGLEFLIYFQGNSAPDKSGLPSDRFSAERTGGSVSTLTIQRTQQEDSAVYLCASSGQGANIQYFGAGTRLSVL.

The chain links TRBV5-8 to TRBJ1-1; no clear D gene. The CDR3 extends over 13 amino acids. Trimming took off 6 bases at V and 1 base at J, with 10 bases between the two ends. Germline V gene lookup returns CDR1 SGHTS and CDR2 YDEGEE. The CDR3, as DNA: TGTGCCAGCATCACGGACTCGAACACTGAAGCTTTCTTT. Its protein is CASITDSNTEAFF.

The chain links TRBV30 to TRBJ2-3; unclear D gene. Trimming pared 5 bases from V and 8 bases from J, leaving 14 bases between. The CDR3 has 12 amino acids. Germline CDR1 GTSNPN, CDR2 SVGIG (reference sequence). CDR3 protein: CAWRGRVVTQYF. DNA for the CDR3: TGTGCCTGGCGAGGACGGGTGGTTACGCAGTATTTT.

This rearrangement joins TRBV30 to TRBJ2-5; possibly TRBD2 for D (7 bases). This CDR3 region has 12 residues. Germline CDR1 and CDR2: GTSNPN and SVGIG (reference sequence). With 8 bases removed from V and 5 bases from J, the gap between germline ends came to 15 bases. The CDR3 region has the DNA TGTGCCCGAGGGGGGGGGCTCGAGACCCAGTACTTC. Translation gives CARGGGLETQYF.

The CDR3 DNA sequence: TGTGCCAGCCAGCCGGGACTAGCGGGAGGTGAGCAGTTCTTC. Protein product: CASQPGLAGGEQFF. V usage is TRBV10-3 and J usage is TRBJ2-1; 15 nucleotides agree with TRBD2. The CDR3 is 14 residues long. V shed 10 bases, J shed 9 bases, and the junction held 7 bases outside the gene matches. Per germline, CDR1 ENHRY and CDR2 SYGVKD.

This CDR3 reads CSRIQETQYF. The CDR3 DNA reads as TGCAGCCGTATCCAAGAGACCCAGTACTTC. The V gene is TRBV29-1, the J gene TRBJ2-5; D not resolved. CDR3 length: 10 amino acids. CDR1 and CDR2 from the germline V gene are SQVTM and ANQGSEA. Trimming took 8 bases from V and 1 from J, leaving 5 bases between them.

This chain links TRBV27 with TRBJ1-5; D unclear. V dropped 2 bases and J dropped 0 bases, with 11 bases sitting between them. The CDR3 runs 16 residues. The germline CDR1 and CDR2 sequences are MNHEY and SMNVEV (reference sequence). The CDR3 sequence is CASSLRSSYSNQPQHF. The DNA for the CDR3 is TGTGCCAGCAGTTTAAGGTCATCTTATAGCAATCAGCCCCAGCATTTT.